This T cell receptor (beta chain) stems from a study of T cells in Graves' hyperthyroidism and ophthalmopathy. Authors of the study amplified TCR beta CDR3 regions from RNA transcripts. The HTBI set primed first-round TCR CDR3 RT-PCR. From the multiplex PCR reads, TCRdb called clonotypes with MiXCR, one entry per CDR3 protein. There are around 390,000 distinct CDR3 sequences in the sample; about 14% occur only once, and around a fifth lies in the top ten. In germline, CDR1 is SGDLS, CDR2 YYNGEE. The CDR3 contains 17 residues. Trimming removed 1 base at V and 7 bases at J, with 21 bases between. This clonotype was observed a handful of times.

This receptor was identified in a woman aged 25 to 45 with Graves' ophthalmopathy. The specimen sequenced was blood. V and J are TRBV9 and TRBJ2-1; a possible D gene is TRBD2 (7 bases). The CDR3 loop is CASSVFLREGGPNEQFF. In DNA form, the CDR3 reads TGTGCCAGCAGCGTATTTCTGAGGGAGGGGGGGCCGAATGAGCAGTTCTTC.